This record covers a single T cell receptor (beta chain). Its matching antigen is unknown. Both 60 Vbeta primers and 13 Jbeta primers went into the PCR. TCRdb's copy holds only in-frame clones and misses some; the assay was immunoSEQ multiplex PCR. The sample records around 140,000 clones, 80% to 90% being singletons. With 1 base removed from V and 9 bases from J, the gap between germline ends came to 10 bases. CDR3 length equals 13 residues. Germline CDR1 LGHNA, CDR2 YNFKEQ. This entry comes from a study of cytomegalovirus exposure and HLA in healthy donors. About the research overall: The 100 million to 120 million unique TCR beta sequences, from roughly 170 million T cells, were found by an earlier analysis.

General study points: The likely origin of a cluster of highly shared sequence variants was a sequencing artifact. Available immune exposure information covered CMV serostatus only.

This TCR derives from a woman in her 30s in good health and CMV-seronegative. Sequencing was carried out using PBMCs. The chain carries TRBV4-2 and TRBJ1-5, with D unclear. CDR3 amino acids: CASSQARSGPQHF. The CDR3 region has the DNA TGTGCCAGCAGCCAAGCTCGTTCGGGGCCCCAGCATTTT.